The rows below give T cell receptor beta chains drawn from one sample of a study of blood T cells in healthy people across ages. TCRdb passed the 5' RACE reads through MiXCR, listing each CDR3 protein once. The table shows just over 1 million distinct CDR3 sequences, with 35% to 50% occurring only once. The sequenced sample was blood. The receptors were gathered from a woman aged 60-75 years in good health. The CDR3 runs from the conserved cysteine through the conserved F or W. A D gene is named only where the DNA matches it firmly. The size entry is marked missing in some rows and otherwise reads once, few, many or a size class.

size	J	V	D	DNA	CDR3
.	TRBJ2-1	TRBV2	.	TGTGCCAGCTTCCGGGGGGAGCAGTTCTTC	CASFRGEQFF
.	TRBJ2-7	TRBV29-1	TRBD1	TGCAGCGTTGTCCGGACAGGGGCCCCCGAGCAGTACTTC	CSVVRTGAPEQYF
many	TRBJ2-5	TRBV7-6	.	TGTGCCAGCAGCTTAGTAGTTCAAGAGACCCAGTACTTC	CASSLVVQETQYF
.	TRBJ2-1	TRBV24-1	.	TGTGCCACCAGTGGGGTTGACAGTTACGACAATGAGCAGTTCTTC	CATSGVDSYDNEQFF
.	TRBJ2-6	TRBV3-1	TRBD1	TGTGCCAGCAGCCGCCCGACAGGGACTGGGGCCAACGTCCTGACTTTC	CASSRPTGTGANVLTF
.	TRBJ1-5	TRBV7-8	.	TGTGCCAGCAGCTTAGGACAGTCGGCCGGTCAGCCCCAGCATTTT	CASSLGQSAGQPQHF
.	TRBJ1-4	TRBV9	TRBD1	TGTGCCAGCAGCGTAAAGGGGGCCGATGAAAAACTGTTTTTT	CASSVKGADEKLFF
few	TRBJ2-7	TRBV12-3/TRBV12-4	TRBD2	TGTGCCAGCAGTTTAGGGTTAGCGGGAGGCCCCAAGCAGTACTTC	CASSLGLAGGPKQYF
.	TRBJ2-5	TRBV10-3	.	TGTGCCATCAGTGCGCGGGATGAGCAGTACTTC	CAISARDEQYF
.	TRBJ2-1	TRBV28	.	TGTGCCAGCTTACCCGTGGGGCCTGCTACCACTGAGCAGTTCTTC	CASLPVGPATTEQFF
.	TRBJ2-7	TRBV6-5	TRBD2	TGTGCCAGCCGGTCTCCTAGCGGAGCCTACGAGCAGTACTTC	CASRSPSGAYEQYF
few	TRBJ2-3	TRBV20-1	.	TGCAGTGCCCCGGGGATAGACACAGATACGCAGTATTTT	CSAPGIDTDTQYF
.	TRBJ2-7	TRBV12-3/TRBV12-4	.	TGTGCCAGCGGTACACCATACGAGCAGTACTTC	CASGTPYEQYF
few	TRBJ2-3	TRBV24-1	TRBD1	TGTGCCACCAGTGAAACTGGGACAGGCCTTCGAACAGATACGCAGTATTTT	CATSETGTGLRTDTQYF
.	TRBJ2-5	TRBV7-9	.	TGTGCCAGCAGCTTAAGCGCTAGCGAGACCCAGTACTTC	CASSLSASETQYF
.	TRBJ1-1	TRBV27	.	TGTGCCAGCCCGTATGGGGCGAACACTGAAGCTTTCTTT	CASPYGANTEAFF